This T cell receptor beta chain was identified during a study of T cells in Graves' hyperthyroidism and ophthalmopathy. The CDR3 contains 15 residues. The V end was cut by 5 bases, the J end by 1 base, with 15 bases between. The V gene's germline CDR1 is MNHEY and CDR2 SVGAGI. Authors of the study amplified TCR beta CDR3 regions from RNA transcripts. HTBI primers were the set used in a first-round RT-PCR of the TCR CDR3. Each CDR3 protein is one row after TCRdb ran MiXCR on the multiplex PCR reads. The sample contains over 700,000 distinct CDR3 sequences, 38% of which appear only once. This receptor was identified in a man aged 18-30 years with Graves' hyperthyroidism. The chain couples TRBV6-5 to TRBJ2-7; maybe TRBD2 (5 bases). Material: blood. The CDR3, as DNA: TGTGCCAGCAGTCTTCTCAACGCGGGTTCCTACGAGCAGTACTTC. Its protein is CASSLLNAGSYEQYF.